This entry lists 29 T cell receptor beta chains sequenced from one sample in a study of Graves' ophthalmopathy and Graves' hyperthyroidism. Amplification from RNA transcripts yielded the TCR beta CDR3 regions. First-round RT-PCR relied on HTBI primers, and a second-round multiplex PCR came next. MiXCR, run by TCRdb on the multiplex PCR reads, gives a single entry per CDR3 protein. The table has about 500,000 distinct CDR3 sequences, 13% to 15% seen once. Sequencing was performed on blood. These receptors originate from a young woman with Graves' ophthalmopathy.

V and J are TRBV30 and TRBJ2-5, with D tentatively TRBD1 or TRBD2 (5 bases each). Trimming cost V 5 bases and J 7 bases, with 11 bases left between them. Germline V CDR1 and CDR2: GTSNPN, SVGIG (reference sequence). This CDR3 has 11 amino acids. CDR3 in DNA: TGTGCCTGGGGGACGGCCGGGACCCAGTACTTC. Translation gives CAWGTAGTQYF.

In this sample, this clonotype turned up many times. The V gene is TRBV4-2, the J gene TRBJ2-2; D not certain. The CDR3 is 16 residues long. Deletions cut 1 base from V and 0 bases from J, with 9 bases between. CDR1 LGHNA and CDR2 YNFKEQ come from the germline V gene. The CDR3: CASSQVGRTNTGELFF. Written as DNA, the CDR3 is TGTGCCAGCAGCCAAGTAGGACGGACGAACACCGGGGAGCTGTTTTTT.

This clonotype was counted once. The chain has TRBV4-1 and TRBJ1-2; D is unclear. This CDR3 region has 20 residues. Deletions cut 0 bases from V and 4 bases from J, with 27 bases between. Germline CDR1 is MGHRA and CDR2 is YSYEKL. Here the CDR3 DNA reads TGCGCCAGCAGCCAAGATGTCGTCGCGTTGAGCAGGCCAAACTTCTATGGCTACACCTTC. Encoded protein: CASSQDVVALSRPNFYGYTF.

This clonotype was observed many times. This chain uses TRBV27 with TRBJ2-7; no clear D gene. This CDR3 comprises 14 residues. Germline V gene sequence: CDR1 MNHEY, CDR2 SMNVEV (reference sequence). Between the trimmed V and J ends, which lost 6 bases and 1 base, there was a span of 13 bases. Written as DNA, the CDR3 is TGTGCCAGCAGCATCAATAGGTTGTCCTACGAGCAGTACTTC. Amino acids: CASSINRLSYEQYF.

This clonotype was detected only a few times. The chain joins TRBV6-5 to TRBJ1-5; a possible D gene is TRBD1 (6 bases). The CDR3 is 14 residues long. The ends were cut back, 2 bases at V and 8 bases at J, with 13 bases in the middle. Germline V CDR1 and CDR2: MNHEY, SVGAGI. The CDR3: CASSYTGRTEPQHF. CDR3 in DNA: TGTGCCAGCAGTTACACGGGTCGGACAGAGCCCCAGCATTTT.

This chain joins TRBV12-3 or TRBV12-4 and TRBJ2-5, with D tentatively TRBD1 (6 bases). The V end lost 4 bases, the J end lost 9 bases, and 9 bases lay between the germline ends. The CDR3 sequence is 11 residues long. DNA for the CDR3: TGTGCCAGCAGTTCAGGGGTGGCCCAGTACTTC. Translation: CASSSGVAQYF.

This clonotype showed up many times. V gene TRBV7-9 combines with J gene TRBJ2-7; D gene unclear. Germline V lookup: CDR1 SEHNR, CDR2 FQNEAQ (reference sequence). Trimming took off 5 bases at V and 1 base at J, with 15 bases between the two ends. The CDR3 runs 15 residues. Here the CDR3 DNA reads TGTGCCAGCAGCCCCGGGCCAGGTGGATCCTACGAGCAGTACTTC. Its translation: CASSPGPGGSYEQYF.

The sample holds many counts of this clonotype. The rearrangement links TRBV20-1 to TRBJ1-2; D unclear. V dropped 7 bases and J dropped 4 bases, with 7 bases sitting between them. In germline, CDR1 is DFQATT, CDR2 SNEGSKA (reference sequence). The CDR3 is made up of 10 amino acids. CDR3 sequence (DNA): TGCAGTGTTGAATTCTATGGCTACACCTTC. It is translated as CSVEFYGYTF.

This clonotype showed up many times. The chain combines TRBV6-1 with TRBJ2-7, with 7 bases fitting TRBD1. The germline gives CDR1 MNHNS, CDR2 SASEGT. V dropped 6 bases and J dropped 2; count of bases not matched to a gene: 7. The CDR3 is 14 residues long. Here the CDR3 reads CASRAGTVAYEQYF. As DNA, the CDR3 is TGTGCCAGCAGGGCCGGGACAGTCGCCTACGAGCAGTACTTC.

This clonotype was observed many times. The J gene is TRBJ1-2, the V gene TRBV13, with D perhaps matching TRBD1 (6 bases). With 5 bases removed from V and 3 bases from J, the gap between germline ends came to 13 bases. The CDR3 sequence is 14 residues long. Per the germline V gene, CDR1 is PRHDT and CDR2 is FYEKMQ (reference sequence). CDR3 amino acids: CASSPGGADYGYTF. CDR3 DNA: TGTGCCAGCAGCCCTGGGGGCGCGGACTATGGCTACACCTTC.

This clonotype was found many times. CDR3 DNA: TGTGCCAGCAGTGAAATGGACAGGCCGAAAAGCTATGGCTACACCTTC. It yields the protein CASSEMDRPKSYGYTF. The chain employs TRBV2 and TRBJ1-2; 7 nucleotides agree with TRBD1. The CDR3 has 16 residues. Germline CDR1 and CDR2: SNHLY and FYNNEI. The trim removed 2 bases at V and 4 bases at J, leaving 10 bases unmatched.

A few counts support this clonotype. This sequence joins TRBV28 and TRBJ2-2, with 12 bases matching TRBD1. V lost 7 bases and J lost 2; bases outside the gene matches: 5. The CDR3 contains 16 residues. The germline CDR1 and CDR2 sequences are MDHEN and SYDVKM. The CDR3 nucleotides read TGTGCCAGCACCTGGGACAGGGGGCATAACACCGGGGAGCTGTTTTTT. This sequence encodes CASTWDRGHNTGELFF.

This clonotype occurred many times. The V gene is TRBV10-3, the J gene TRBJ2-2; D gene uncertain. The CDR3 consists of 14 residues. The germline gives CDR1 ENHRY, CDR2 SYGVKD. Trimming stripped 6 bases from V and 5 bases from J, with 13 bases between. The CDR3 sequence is CAISSGPPTGELFF. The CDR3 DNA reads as TGTGCCATCAGCTCCGGGCCTCCAACCGGGGAGCTGTTTTTT.

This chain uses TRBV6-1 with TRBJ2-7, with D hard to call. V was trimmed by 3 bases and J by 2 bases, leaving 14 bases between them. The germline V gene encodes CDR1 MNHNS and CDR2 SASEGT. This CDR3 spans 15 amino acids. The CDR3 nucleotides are TGTGCCAGCAGTGATTGGGTTGGCGGTACCTACGAGCAGTACTTC. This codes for CASSDWVGGTYEQYF.

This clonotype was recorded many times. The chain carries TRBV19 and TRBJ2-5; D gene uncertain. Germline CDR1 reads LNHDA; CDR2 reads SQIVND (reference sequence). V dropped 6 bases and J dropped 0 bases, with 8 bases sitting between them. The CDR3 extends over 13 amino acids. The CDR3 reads CASRLSHQETQYF. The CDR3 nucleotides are TGTGCCAGTAGGTTGAGCCACCAAGAGACCCAGTACTTC.

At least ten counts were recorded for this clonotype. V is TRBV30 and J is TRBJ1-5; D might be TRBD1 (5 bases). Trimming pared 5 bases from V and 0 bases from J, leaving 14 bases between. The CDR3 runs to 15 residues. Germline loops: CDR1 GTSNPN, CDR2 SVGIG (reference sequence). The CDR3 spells CAWQEGVHSNQPQHF. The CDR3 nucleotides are TGTGCCTGGCAAGAAGGGGTCCATAGCAATCAGCCCCAGCATTTT.

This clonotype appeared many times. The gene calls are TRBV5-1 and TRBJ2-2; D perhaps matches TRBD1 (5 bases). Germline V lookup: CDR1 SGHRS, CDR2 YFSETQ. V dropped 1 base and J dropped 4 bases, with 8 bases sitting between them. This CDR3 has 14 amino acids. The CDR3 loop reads CASSLLDTTGELFF. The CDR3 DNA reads TGCGCCAGCAGCTTGTTGGACACCACCGGGGAGCTGTTTTTT.

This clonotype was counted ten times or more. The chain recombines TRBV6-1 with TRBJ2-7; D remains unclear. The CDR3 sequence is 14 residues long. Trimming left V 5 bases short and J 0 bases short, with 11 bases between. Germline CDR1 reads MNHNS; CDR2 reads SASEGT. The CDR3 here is CASSTKTHSYEQYF. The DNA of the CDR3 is TGTGCCAGCAGTACGAAGACACACTCCTACGAGCAGTACTTC.

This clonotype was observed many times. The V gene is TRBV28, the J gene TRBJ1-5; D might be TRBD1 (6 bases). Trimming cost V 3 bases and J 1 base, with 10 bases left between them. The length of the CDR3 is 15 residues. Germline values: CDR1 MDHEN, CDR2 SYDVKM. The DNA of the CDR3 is TGTGCCAGCAGTTTCCAGGGGTCAAGCAATCAGCCCCAGCATTTT. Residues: CASSFQGSSNQPQHF.

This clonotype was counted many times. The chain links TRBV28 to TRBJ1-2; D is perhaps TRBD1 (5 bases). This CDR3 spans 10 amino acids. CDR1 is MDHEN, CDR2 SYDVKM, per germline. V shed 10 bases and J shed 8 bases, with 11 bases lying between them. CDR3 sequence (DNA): TGTGCCATCGAGGGGATCGGCTACACCTTC. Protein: CAIEGIGYTF.

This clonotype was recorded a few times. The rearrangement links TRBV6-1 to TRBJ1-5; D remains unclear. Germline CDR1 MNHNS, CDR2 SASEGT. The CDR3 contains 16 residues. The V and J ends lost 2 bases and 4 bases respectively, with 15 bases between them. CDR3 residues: CASSERFVASNQPQHF. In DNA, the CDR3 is TGTGCCAGCAGTGAACGTTTCGTTGCCAGTAATCAGCCCCAGCATTTT.

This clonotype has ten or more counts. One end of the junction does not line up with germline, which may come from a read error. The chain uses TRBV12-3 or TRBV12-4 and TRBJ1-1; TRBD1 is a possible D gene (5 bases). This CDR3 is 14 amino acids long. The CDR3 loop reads CASSPGRGNTEAFF. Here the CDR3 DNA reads TGCGCCAGCAGTCCGGGACGGGGGAACACTGAAGCTTTCTTT.

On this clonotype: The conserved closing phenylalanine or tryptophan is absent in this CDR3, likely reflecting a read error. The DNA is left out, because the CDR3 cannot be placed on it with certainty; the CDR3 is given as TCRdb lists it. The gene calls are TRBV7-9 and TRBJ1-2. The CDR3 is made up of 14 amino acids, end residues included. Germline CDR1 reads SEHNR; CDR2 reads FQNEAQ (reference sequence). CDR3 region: CASSLAGRDYGYSV.

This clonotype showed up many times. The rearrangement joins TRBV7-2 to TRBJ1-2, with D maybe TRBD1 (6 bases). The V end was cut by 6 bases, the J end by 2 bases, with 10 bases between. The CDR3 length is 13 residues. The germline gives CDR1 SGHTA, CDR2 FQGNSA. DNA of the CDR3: TGTGCCAGCAGAGCCACAGGGAACTATGGCTACACCTTC. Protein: CASRATGNYGYTF.

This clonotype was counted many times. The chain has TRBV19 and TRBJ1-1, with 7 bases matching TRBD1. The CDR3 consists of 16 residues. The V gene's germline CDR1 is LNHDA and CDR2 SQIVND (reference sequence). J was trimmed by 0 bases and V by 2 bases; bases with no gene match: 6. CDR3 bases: TGTGCCAGTAGTATAATGACAGGGTCGATGAACACTGAAGCTTTCTTT. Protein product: CASSIMTGSMNTEAFF.

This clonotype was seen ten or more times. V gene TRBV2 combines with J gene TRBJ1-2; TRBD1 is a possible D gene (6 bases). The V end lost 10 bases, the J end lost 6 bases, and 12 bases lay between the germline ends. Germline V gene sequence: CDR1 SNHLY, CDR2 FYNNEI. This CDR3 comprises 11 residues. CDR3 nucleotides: TGTGCCACTTACAGGGCCCATGGCTACACCTTC. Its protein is CATYRAHGYTF.

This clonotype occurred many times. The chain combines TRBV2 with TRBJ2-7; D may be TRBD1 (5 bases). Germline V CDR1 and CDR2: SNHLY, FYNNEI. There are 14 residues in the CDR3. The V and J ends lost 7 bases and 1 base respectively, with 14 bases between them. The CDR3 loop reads CASMSNPGSYEQYF. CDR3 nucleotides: TGTGCCAGCATGTCGAACCCAGGGTCCTACGAGCAGTACTTC.

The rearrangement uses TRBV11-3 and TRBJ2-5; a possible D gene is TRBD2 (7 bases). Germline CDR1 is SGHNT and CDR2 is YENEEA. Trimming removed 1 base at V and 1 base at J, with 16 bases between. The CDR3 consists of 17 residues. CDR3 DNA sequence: TGTGCCAGCAGCTTAGTTGCGGGGGCCTACGTCCAAGAGACCCAGTACTTC. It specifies CASSLVAGAYVQETQYF. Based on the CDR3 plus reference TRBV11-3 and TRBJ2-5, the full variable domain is EAGVVQSPRYKIIEKKQPVAFWCNPISGHNTLYWYLQNLGQGPELLIRYENEEAVDDSQLPKDRFSAERLKGVDSTLKIQPAELGDSAVYLCASSLVAGAYVQETQYFGPGTRLLVL.

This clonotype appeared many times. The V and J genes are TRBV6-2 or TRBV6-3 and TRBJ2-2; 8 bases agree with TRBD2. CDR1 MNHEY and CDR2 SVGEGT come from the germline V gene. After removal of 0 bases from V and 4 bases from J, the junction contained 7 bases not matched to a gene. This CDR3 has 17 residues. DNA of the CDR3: TGTGCCAGCAGTTACTCCCCGGGAGGGCCGAGCACCGGGGAGCTGTTTTTT. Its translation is CASSYSPGGPSTGELFF.